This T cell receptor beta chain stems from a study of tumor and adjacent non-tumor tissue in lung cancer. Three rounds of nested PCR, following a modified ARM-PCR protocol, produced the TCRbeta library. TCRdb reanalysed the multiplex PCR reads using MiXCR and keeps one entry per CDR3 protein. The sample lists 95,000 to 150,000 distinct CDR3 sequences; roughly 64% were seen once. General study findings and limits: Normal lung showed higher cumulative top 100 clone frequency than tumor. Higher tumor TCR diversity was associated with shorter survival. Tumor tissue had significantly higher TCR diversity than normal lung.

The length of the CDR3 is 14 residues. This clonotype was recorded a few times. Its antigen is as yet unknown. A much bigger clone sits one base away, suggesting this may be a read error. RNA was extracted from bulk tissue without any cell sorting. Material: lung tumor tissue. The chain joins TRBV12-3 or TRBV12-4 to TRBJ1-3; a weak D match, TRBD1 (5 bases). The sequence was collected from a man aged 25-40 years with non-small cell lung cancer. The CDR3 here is CASRDTTPRNTKYF. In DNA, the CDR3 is TGTGCCAGCAGGGACACCACCCCAAGAAACACCAAATATTTT.